This T cell receptor beta chain originates from a study of identical twins. V gave up 5 bases and J gave up 2 bases; unmatched junction bases: 5. The germline gives CDR1 SGHNT, CDR2 YENEEA. The CDR3 extends over 14 amino acids. This clonotype showed up just a few times. Its antigen is unidentified. General study findings and limits: Carriage of fewer insertions was seen in abundant cord blood beta clonotypes, whereas memory repertoires showed none.

TCRdb called the 5' RACE reads again in MiXCR, with one record for every CDR3 protein. The sample contains around 530,000 distinct CDR3 sequences, roughly 15% of which appear only once. These same records also appear under a second study, on yellow fever vaccine responses in identical twins.

The chain links TRBV11-3 to TRBJ2-7; 8 bases fit TRBD1. Material: CD4+ T cells sorted from blood. The receptor's source is a woman aged 18-29 years in good health. CDR3 coding DNA: TGTGCCAGCAGCCGGACAGGGACAGCCTACGAGCAGTACTTC. The encoded protein is CASSRTGTAYEQYF.